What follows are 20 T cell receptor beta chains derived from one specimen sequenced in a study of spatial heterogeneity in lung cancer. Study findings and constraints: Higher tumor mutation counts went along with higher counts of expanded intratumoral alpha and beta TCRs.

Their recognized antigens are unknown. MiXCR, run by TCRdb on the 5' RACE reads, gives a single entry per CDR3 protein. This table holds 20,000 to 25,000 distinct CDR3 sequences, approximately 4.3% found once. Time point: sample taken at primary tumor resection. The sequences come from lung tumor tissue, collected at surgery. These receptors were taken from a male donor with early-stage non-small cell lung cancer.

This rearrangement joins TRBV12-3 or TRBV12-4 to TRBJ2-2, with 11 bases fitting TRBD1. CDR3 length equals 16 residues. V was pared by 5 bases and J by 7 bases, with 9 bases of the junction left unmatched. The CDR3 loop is CASSGGQGVPHGELFF. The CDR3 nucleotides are TGTGCCAGCAGTGGGGGACAGGGGGTCCCTCACGGGGAGCTGTTTTTT.

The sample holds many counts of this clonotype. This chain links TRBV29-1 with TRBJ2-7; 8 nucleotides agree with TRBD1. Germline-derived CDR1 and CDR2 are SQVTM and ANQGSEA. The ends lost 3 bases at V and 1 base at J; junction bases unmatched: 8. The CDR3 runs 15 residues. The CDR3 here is CSVDHLRQGSYEQYF. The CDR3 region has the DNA TGCAGCGTTGACCACCTCAGACAGGGGTCCTACGAGCAGTACTTC.

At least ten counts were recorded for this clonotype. The CDR3 spells CSVGPGQGVAGANVLTF. The CDR3 DNA sequence: TGCAGCGTTGGGCCGGGACAGGGGGTAGCTGGGGCCAACGTCCTGACTTTC. V usage is TRBV29-1 and J usage is TRBJ2-6; 11 bases are a match to TRBD1. Unmatched junction bases numbered 7, after V lost 4 bases and J lost 2 bases. The CDR3 contains 17 residues. Germline CDR1 is SQVTM and CDR2 is ANQGSEA.

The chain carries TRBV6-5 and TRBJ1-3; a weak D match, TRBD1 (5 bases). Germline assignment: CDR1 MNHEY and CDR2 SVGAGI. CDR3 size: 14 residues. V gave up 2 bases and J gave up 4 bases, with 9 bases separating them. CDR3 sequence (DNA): TGTGCCAGCAGTTACGACAGTAGGGGAAACACCATATATTTT. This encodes CASSYDSRGNTIYF.

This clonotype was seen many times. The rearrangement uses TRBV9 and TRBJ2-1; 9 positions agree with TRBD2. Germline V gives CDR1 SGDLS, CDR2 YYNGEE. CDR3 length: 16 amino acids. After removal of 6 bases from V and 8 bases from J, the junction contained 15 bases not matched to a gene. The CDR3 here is CASNPPASGVHYEQFF. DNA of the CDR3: TGTGCCAGCAACCCCCCGGCTAGCGGGGTGCATTATGAGCAGTTCTTC.

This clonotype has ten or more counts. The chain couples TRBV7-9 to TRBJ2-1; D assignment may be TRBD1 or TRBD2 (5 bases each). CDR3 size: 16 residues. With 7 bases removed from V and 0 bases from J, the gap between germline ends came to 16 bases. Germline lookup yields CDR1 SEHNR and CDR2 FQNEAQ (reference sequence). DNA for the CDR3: TGTGCCAGCACCTATACGGGGCGTAGCTCCTACAATGAGCAGTTCTTC. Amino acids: CASTYTGRSSYNEQFF.

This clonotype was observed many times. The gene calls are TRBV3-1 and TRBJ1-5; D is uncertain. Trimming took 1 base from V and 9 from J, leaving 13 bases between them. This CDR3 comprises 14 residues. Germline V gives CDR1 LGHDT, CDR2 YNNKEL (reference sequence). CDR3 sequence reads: CASSQGPLRSPQHF. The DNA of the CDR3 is TGTGCCAGCAGCCAAGGACCCCTTCGTTCGCCCCAGCATTTT. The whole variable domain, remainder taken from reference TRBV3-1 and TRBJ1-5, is DTAVSQTPKYLVTQMGNDKSIKCEQNLGHDTMYWYKQDSKKFLKIMFSYNNKELIINETVPNRFSPKSPDKAHLNLHINSLELGDSAVYFCASSQGPLRSPQHFGDGTRLSIL.

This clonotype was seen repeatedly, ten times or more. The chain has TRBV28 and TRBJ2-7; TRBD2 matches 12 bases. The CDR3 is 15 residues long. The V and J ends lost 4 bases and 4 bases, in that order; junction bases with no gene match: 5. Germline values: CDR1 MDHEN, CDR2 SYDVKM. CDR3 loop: CASSSTSGRRYEQYF. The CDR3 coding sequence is TGTGCCAGCAGTTCAACTAGCGGGAGGAGGTACGAGCAGTACTTC. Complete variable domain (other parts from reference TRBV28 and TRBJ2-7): DVKVTQSSRYLVKRTGEKVFLECVQDMDHENMFWYRQDPGLGLRLIYFSYDVKMKEKGDIPEGYSVSREKKERFSLILESASTNQTSMYLCASSSTSGRRYEQYFGPGTRLTVT.

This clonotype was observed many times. CDR3 coding DNA: TGCGCCAGCAGCCACGGACAGTTGAACACCGGGGAGCTGTTTTTT. This gives the protein CASSHGQLNTGELFF. V gene TRBV4-1 combines with J gene TRBJ2-2; D possibly corresponds to TRBD1 (6 bases). The CDR3 runs 15 residues. CDR1 is MGHRA, CDR2 YSYEKL, per germline. The V end lost 3 bases, the J end lost 1 base, and 9 bases lay between the germline ends.

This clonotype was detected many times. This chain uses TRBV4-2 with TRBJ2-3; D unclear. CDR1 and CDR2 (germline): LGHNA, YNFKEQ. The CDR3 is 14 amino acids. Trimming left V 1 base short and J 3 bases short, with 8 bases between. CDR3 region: CASSQGRSTDTQYF. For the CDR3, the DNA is TGTGCCAGCAGCCAAGGACGTAGTACAGATACGCAGTATTTT.

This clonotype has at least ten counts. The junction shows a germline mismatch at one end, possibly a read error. The CDR3 region is CASSLGTDNEQFF. CDR3 nucleotide sequence: TGTGCTAGCAGCTTGGGGACAGACAATGAGCAGTTCTTC. The chain carries TRBV7-7 and TRBJ2-1, with 7 positions matching TRBD1. The germline V gene encodes CDR1 SSHAT and CDR2 FNYEAQ (reference sequence). The CDR3 loop spans 13 amino acids. The whole variable domain, filled in from reference TRBV7-7 and TRBJ2-1, reads GAGVSQSPRYKVTKRGQDVTLRCDPISSHATLYWYQQALGQGPEFLTYFNYEAQPDKSGLPSDRFSAERPEGSISTLTIQRTEQRDSAMYRCASSLGTDNEQFFGPGTRLTVL.

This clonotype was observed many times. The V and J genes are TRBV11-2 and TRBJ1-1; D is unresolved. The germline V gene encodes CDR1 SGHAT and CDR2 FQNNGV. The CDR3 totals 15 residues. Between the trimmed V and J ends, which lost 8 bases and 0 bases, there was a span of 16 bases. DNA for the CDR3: TGTGCCAGCGGCTCCAGAGGCGGGCTGAACACTGAAGCTTTCTTT. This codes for CASGSRGGLNTEAFF.

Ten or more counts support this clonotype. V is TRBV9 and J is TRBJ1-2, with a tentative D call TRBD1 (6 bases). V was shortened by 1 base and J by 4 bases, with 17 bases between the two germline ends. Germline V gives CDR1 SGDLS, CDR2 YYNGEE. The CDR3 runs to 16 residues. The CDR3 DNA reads TGTGCCAGCAGCGTACTTCCGGACAGTACAATCTATGGCTACACCTTC. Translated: CASSVLPDSTIYGYTF. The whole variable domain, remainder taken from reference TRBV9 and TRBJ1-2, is DSGVTQTPKHLITATGQRVTLRCSPRSGDLSVYWYQQSLDQGLQFLIQYYNGEERAKGNILERFSAQQFPDLHSELNLSSLELGDSALYFCASSVLPDSTIYGYTFGSGTRLTVV.

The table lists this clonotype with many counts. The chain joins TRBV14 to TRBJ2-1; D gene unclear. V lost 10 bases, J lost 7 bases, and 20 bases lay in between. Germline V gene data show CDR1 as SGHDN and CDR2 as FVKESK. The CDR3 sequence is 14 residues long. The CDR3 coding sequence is TGTGCCACCCCGGACCCGGGTCCTGCGAATGAGCAGTTCTTC. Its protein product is CATPDPGPANEQFF.

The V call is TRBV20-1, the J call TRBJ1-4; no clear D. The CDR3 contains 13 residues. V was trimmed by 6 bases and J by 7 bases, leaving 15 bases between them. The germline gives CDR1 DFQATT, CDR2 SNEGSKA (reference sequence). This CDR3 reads CSAESGNGEKLFF. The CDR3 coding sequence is TGCAGTGCCGAGTCGGGAAATGGTGAAAAACTGTTTTTT.

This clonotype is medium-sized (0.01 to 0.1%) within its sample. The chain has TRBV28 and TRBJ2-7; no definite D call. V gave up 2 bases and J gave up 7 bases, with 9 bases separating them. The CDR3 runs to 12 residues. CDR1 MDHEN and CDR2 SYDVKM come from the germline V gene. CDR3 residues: CASSLRPREQYF. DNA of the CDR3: TGTGCCAGCAGTTTACGGCCGAGAGAGCAGTACTTC.

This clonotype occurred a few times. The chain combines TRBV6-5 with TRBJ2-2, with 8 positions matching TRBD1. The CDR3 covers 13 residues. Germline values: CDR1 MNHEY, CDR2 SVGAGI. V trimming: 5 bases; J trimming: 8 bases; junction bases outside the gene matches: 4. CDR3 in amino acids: CASSTGGGGELFF. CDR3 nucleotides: TGTGCCAGCAGTACAGGGGGAGGTGGGGAGCTGTTTTTT.

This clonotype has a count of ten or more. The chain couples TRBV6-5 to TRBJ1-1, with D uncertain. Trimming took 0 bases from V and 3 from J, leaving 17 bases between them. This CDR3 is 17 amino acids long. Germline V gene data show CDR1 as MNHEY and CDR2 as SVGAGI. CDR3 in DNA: TGTGCCAGCAGTTACTCATGGCGTGGCGGGAGGGACACTGAAGCTTTCTTT. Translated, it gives CASSYSWRGGRDTEAFF.

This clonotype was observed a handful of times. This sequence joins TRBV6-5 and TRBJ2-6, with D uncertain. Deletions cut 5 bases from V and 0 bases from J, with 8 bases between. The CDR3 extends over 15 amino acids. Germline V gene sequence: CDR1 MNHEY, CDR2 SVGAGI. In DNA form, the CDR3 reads TGTGCCAGCAGTACTCCTATCTCTGGGGCCAACGTCCTGACTTTC. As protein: CASSTPISGANVLTF.

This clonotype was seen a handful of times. This CDR3 reads CASSLRRRVEYEQYF. CDR3 nucleotides: TGTGCCAGCAGTTTAAGAAGGAGGGTTGAGTACGAGCAGTACTTC. The rearrangement joins TRBV12-3 or TRBV12-4 to TRBJ2-7, with a tentative D call TRBD2 (6 bases). V lost 2 bases, J lost 4 bases, and 15 bases lay in between. The CDR3 spans 15 residues.